The 30 T cell receptor beta chains below come from one sample, sequenced in a study of healthy donors' naive CD4 and CD8 T cells. A linear amplification protocol produced the TCR libraries from 500 ng of total RNA. MiXCR was run by TCRdb on the reads, yielding one entry per CDR3 protein. The sample consists of roughly 200,000 distinct CDR3 sequences, nearly 75% of them appearing once. The sequenced material came from naive CD4+ and CD8+ T cells sorted from blood, pooled from several donors. These receptors all come from a pool of human donors in good health; the sample pools cells from several healthy donors.

This chain connects TRBV12-3 or TRBV12-4 to TRBJ2-7; tentative D call: TRBD2 (6 bases). The length of the CDR3 is 14 residues. Deletions cut 3 bases from V and 3 bases from J, with 12 bases between. CDR3 sequence reads: CASSFGGEDYEQYF. In nucleotides, the CDR3 is TGTGCCAGCAGTTTCGGAGGGGAGGACTACGAGCAGTACTTC.

This clonotype showed up just a few times. V usage is TRBV27 and J usage is TRBJ2-7; 7 bases match TRBD2. The CDR3 runs to 14 residues. Germline V gene lookup returns CDR1 MNHEY and CDR2 SMNVEV (reference sequence). The V segment lost 3 bases and the J segment 1 base; nucleotides outside the gene matches: 3. The CDR3 spells CASSFERGSYEQYF. Written as DNA, the CDR3 is TGTGCCAGCAGTTTCGAGCGGGGTTCCTACGAGCAGTACTTC.

The chain employs TRBV19 and TRBJ2-7; D perhaps matches TRBD1 (6 bases). Per germline, CDR1 LNHDA and CDR2 SQIVND (reference sequence). V shed 5 bases and J shed 3 bases, with 14 bases lying between them. CDR3 length equals 14 residues. DNA for the CDR3: TGTGCCAGTAGTGCAACCTCCAGGGGCTACGAGCAGTACTTC. Translating it yields CASSATSRGYEQYF.

The rearrangement joins TRBV29-1 to TRBJ2-3; D is unclear. The CDR3 sequence is 11 residues long. V lost 7 bases and J lost 0, with 5 bases in between. Germline loops: CDR1 SQVTM, CDR2 ANQGSEA. Here the CDR3 DNA reads TGCAGCGAACGGAGCACAGATACGCAGTATTTT. Translated: CSERSTDTQYF.

The chain carries TRBV24-1 and TRBJ2-2; 8 bases are shared with TRBD1. The CDR3 loop spans 14 amino acids. V was pared by 11 bases and J by 5 bases, with 9 bases of the junction left unmatched. Germline CDR1 KGHDR, CDR2 SFDVKD. CDR3 residues: CASLRTGRTGELFF. CDR3 coding DNA: TGTGCCAGCTTACGGACAGGGCGAACCGGGGAGCTGTTTTTT.

This clonotype was picked up a small number of times. The V and J genes are TRBV19 and TRBJ1-1; maybe TRBD1 (5 bases). The CDR3 has 14 amino acids. V lost 9 bases and J lost 5, with 19 bases in between. Germline V gives CDR1 LNHDA, CDR2 SQIVND (reference sequence). In DNA form, the CDR3 reads TGTGCCAGCAGCTTGCGGCAGGGAGGTACTGAAGCTTTCTTT. Its protein is CASSLRQGGTEAFF. The full variable domain, its missing parts supplied by reference TRBV19 and TRBJ1-1, is DGGITQSPKYLFRKEGQNVTLSCEQNLNHDAMYWYRQDPGQGLRLIYYSQIVNDFQKGDIAEGYSVSREKKESFPLTVTSAQKNPTAFYLCASSLRQGGTEAFFGQGTRLTVV.

The chain has TRBV27 and TRBJ2-1; perhaps TRBD2 as D (6 bases). Deletions cut 0 bases from V and 8 bases from J, with 8 bases between. The CDR3 has 13 residues. Germline CDR1 and CDR2: MNHEY and SMNVEV (reference sequence). CDR3: CASSLSWDYEQFF. CDR3 coding DNA: TGTGCCAGCAGTTTATCGTGGGACTATGAGCAGTTCTTC.

The rearrangement uses TRBV19 and TRBJ2-7, with a weak D call TRBD1 (6 bases). Per germline, CDR1 LNHDA and CDR2 SQIVND (reference sequence). V was shortened by 3 bases and J by 0 bases, with 9 bases between the two germline ends. CDR3 size: 14 residues. The CDR3 coding sequence is TGTGCCAGTAGTATCGGACAGTCCTCCTACGAGCAGTACTTC. The encoded protein is CASSIGQSSYEQYF.

This sequence joins TRBV27 and TRBJ2-1; weak D call: TRBD2 (6 bases). V was pared by 5 bases and J by 7 bases, with 18 bases between. CDR3 size: 15 residues. Germline values: CDR1 MNHEY, CDR2 SMNVEV (reference sequence). The CDR3 DNA follows: TGTGCCAGCAGTATACTAGCCCGGGAGATAAATGAGCAGTTCTTC. This gives the protein CASSILAREINEQFF.

Only a few counts were recorded for this clonotype. V and J are TRBV27 and TRBJ2-5; D gene uncertain. V was clipped by 5 bases and J by 0 bases, with 7 bases between them. The CDR3 covers 13 residues. Germline values: CDR1 MNHEY, CDR2 SMNVEV (reference sequence). The chain's CDR3 is CASSPRHQETQYF. As DNA, the CDR3 is TGTGCCAGCAGTCCCCGGCACCAAGAGACCCAGTACTTC.

This clonotype came up once. The chain couples TRBV5-5 to TRBJ2-2; D is uncertain. Deletions cut 1 base from V and 8 bases from J, with 12 bases between. Germline assignment: CDR1 SGHKS and CDR2 YYEKEE (reference sequence). The CDR3 consists of 14 residues. CDR3 in amino acids: CASSLFPRPGELFF. CDR3 coding DNA: TGTGCCAGCAGCTTGTTTCCCCGCCCAGGGGAGCTGTTTTTT.

The chain employs TRBV11-2 and TRBJ2-1; maybe TRBD1 (5 bases). Germline values: CDR1 SGHAT, CDR2 FQNNGV. The CDR3 consists of 17 residues. V dropped 0 bases and J dropped 1 base, with 13 bases sitting between them. CDR3 sequence reads: CASSLDSAGPSYNEQFF. CDR3 in DNA: TGTGCCAGCAGCTTAGATTCGGCAGGGCCGTCCTACAATGAGCAGTTCTTC.

This chain joins TRBV6-2 or TRBV6-3 and TRBJ1-1, with 7 bases that match TRBD1. After removal of 5 bases from V and 3 bases from J, the junction contained 12 bases not matched to a gene. CDR1 and CDR2 (germline): MNHEY, SVGEGT. The length of the CDR3 is 16 residues. The CDR3 reads CASSPNPGQRDTEAFF. The CDR3 region has the DNA TGTGCCAGCAGTCCCAACCCGGGACAGAGGGACACTGAAGCTTTCTTT.

The genes are TRBV29-1 and TRBJ2-5, with D unclear. The CDR3 is 11 residues long. The germline V gene has CDR1 SQVTM and CDR2 ANQGSEA. Trimming cost V 7 bases and J 4 bases, with 10 bases left between them. The DNA of the CDR3 is TGCAGCGCGGCACCTTCAGAGACCCAGTACTTC. Translation gives CSAAPSETQYF.

The chain uses TRBV15 and TRBJ2-3, with a possible D match to TRBD2 (6 bases). The CDR3 has 16 residues. Between the trimmed V and J ends, which lost 1 base and 2 bases, there was a span of 13 bases. Germline CDR1 is LNHNV and CDR2 is YYDKDF (reference sequence). This CDR3 is CATSRGTWEATDTQYF. DNA of the CDR3: TGTGCCACCAGCAGAGGTACGTGGGAGGCCACAGATACGCAGTATTTT.

This chain links TRBV2 with TRBJ2-7; TRBD2 aligns across 8 bases. CDR1 and CDR2 from the germline V gene are SNHLY and FYNNEI. After removal of 7 bases from V and 3 bases from J, the junction contained 8 bases not matched to a gene. The CDR3 length is 14 residues. DNA for the CDR3: TGTGCCAGCATAGACTCCGGGACTAGCTACGAGCAGTACTTC. It codes for CASIDSGTSYEQYF.

This chain connects TRBV12-3 or TRBV12-4 to TRBJ2-7; the D gene is possibly TRBD1 (6 bases). V lost 1 base and J lost 2, with 9 bases in between. The CDR3 has 14 residues. DNA of the CDR3: TGTGCCAGCAGTTTAGGGGACATCCCCTACGAGCAGTACTTC. Translated, it gives CASSLGDIPYEQYF.

This sequence joins TRBV10-3 and TRBJ1-1; TRBD1 agrees at 7 bases. V lost 2 bases, J lost 4 bases, and 4 bases stayed unmatched. The CDR3 sequence is 14 residues long. From germline, CDR1 is ENHRY and CDR2 SYGVKD. CDR3 in amino acids: CAISETGVGTEAFF. The CDR3 DNA sequence: TGTGCCATCAGTGAGACAGGGGTGGGCACTGAAGCTTTCTTT.

This chain links TRBV5-4 with TRBJ2-5, with D perhaps given as TRBD1 or TRBD2 (6 bases each). CDR3 length: 15 residues. In germline, CDR1 is SGHNT, CDR2 YYREEE (reference sequence). CDR3 nucleotide sequence: TGTGCTTCTAAGAGGGGGGCGCGGGCAGAAGAGACCCAGTACTTC. Translated, it gives CASKRGARAEETQYF.

In its sample, this clonotype was seen a few times. The chain's CDR3 is CSVERGGAYEQFF. In nucleotides, the CDR3 is TGCAGCGTCGAGCGCGGGGGGGCATATGAGCAGTTCTTC. This chain connects TRBV29-1 to TRBJ2-1; 9 bases line up with TRBD2. Germline lookup yields CDR1 SQVTM and CDR2 ANQGSEA. CDR3 length: 13 residues. V dropped 6 bases and J dropped 8; count of bases not matched to a gene: 8.

This chain links TRBV6-5 with TRBJ2-7; D perhaps matches TRBD2 (5 bases). In germline, CDR1 is MNHEY, CDR2 SVGAGI. The ends were cut back, 8 bases at V and 6 bases at J, with 14 bases in the middle. The CDR3 has 12 residues. The CDR3 is CASRTSFSEQYF. DNA for the CDR3: TGTGCCAGCCGTACTAGTTTCTCCGAGCAGTACTTC.

Only a few counts were recorded for this clonotype. This chain connects TRBV29-1 to TRBJ2-3; 9 bases align to TRBD1. Germline CDR1 SQVTM, CDR2 ANQGSEA. With 4 bases clipped from V and 4 bases from J, the junction kept 6 bases outside the gene matches. The CDR3 loop spans 14 amino acids. For the CDR3, the DNA is TGCAGCGTTGGGGACAGGGTAGGAGCAGATACGCAGTATTTT. Translated, it gives CSVGDRVGADTQYF.

This chain connects TRBV27 to TRBJ2-1; 9 bases line up with TRBD2. The V gene's germline CDR1 is MNHEY and CDR2 SMNVEV (reference sequence). This CDR3 contains 14 residues. V was pared by 5 bases and J by 10 bases, with 9 bases of the junction left unmatched. DNA for the CDR3: TGTGCCAGCAGTCCCCTGGCGGGAGGGGCCGAGCAGTTCTTC. Translating it yields CASSPLAGGAEQFF.

A few counts support this clonotype. The chain couples TRBV5-5 to TRBJ2-7; D not resolved. CDR3 length: 14 residues. Germline V lookup: CDR1 SGHKS, CDR2 YYEKEE (reference sequence). V dropped 4 bases and J dropped 3 bases, with 14 bases sitting between them. DNA of the CDR3: TGTGCCAGCAGCCCGACGGCAGGAAGCTACGAGCAGTACTTC. Protein: CASSPTAGSYEQYF.

Only a few counts were recorded for this clonotype. J is TRBJ2-5 and V is TRBV2; D perhaps matches TRBD1 (6 bases). The CDR3 has 12 residues. The germline gives CDR1 SNHLY, CDR2 FYNNEI. V lost 8 bases to trimming and J lost 5 bases, with 12 bases between them. The CDR3 reads CASSGDVETQYF. Written as DNA, the CDR3 is TGTGCCAGCTCAGGGGATGTTGAGACCCAGTACTTC.

The chain links TRBV11-1 to TRBJ1-1; 7 positions match TRBD1. Germline CDR1 reads SGHAT; CDR2 reads FQDESV (reference sequence). This CDR3 has 14 amino acids. Germline trimming cut 4 bases from V and 5 bases from J; bases unmatched to any gene: 7. In DNA form, the CDR3 reads TGTGCCAGCAGCTCGACAGGGAGGCGAACTGAAGCTTTCTTT. Its protein product is CASSSTGRRTEAFF.

This rearrangement joins TRBV27 to TRBJ1-2; no definite D call. The CDR3 has 13 amino acids. Per germline, CDR1 MNHEY and CDR2 SMNVEV (reference sequence). V lost 8 bases, J lost 0 bases, and 10 bases lay in between. The CDR3: CASAPASNYGYTF. The CDR3 DNA is TGTGCCAGCGCTCCGGCATCTAACTATGGCTACACCTTC.

The chain uses TRBV27 and TRBJ1-2; no firm D call. The germline V and J ends were trimmed by 2 bases and 4 bases, with 14 bases remaining between them. Germline CDR1 is MNHEY and CDR2 is SMNVEV (reference sequence). The CDR3 consists of 15 residues. The CDR3 region is CASSLGPERVYGYTF. The CDR3 DNA reads as TGTGCCAGCAGTTTAGGCCCGGAAAGGGTCTATGGCTACACCTTC.

This clonotype was observed a few times. The chain uses TRBV4-2 and TRBJ1-6; D possibly corresponds to TRBD1 (6 bases). The germline V and J ends were trimmed by 0 bases and 7 bases, with 16 bases remaining between them. CDR3 length: 17 residues. Germline CDR1 and CDR2: LGHNA and YNFKEQ. Here the CDR3 reads CASSQEHSGTLNSPLHF. The CDR3 DNA reads TGTGCCAGCAGCCAAGAGCATTCCGGGACACTAAATTCACCCCTCCACTTT.

The V call is TRBV15, the J call TRBJ2-2; no firm D call. The CDR3 has 15 amino acids. V was pared by 1 base and J by 1 base, with 7 bases between. Germline V gene sequence: CDR1 LNHNV, CDR2 YYDKDF (reference sequence). The CDR3 nucleotides are TGTGCCACCAGCAGAGGTCCCTTGAACACCGGGGAGCTGTTTTTT. Translating gives CATSRGPLNTGELFF. Full variable domain (rest looked up from reference TRBV15 and TRBJ2-2): DAMVIQNPRYQVTQFGKPVTLSCSQTLNHNVMYWYQQKSSQAPKLLFHYYDKDFNNEADTPDNFQSRRPNTSFCFLDIRSPGLGDTAMYLCATSRGPLNTGELFFGEGSRLTVL.